This T cell receptor beta chain was captured by sequencing in a study of T cell responses to AZD1222 COVID-19 vaccine. Study-level results: CD4 TCRs linked to vaccination spanned spike, dominating at 160-218 and 743-854.

Generated by immunoSEQ multiplex PCR, the TCRdb table keeps only in-frame clones and is missing some. The data contain roughly 120,000 clones, about 92% of them singletons. This CDR3 region has 13 residues. The V gene lost 6 bases and the J gene lost 2 bases, with 11 bases spanning the gap. Germline CDR1 and CDR2: SGHRS and YFSETQ. For this clone: Its cognate antigen is unknown.

Sequenced here: peripheral blood, sampled on day 0 of AZD1222 vaccination. The origin of this receptor is an adult in good health. The chain carries TRBV5-1 and TRBJ1-2, with D possibly matching TRBD1 (5 bases). The CDR3 protein is CASTAGQNYGYTF. CDR3 bases: TGCGCCAGCACCGCGGGGCAGAACTATGGCTACACCTTC.